The 30 T cell receptor beta chains in this list originate from one sample, sequenced in a study of blood T cells in healthy people across ages. Together with a sample-barcoded 5' primer, a J-beta primer mix was included in a second PCR lasting roughly 6 to 12 cycles. One entry per CDR3 protein results from TCRdb running MiXCR on the 5' RACE reads. The sample contains hundreds of thousands of distinct CDR3 sequences, less than 35% of which appear only once. The sequenced sample consisted of blood. These receptors originate from a woman of 80 years or more in good health.

In regard to this clonotype: A much larger clone sits a single nucleotide away, making a read error possible. The J gene is TRBJ1-2, the V gene TRBV15; D ambiguous. Germline-derived CDR1 and CDR2 are LNHNV and YYDKDF (reference sequence). The CDR3 has 13 amino acids. The DNA for the CDR3 is TGTGCCACCAGCAGAGGGCCGGGGAATGGCCACACCTTC. The encoded protein is CATSRGPGNGHTF.

This clonotype was counted at least ten times. J is TRBJ2-3 and V is TRBV5-1; D gene ambiguous. The CDR3 loop spans 17 amino acids. The V gene's germline CDR1 is SGHRS and CDR2 YFSETQ. V was cut by 4 bases and J by 1 base, with 19 bases left in between. CDR3 DNA sequence: TGCGCCAGCAGCCCCTCCGGGTCAGGTTACGGCACAGATACGCAGTATTTT. This codes for CASSPSGSGYGTDTQYF.

This clonotype was seen only a few times. The J gene is TRBJ1-1, the V gene TRBV20-1; unclear D gene. Trimming took off 3 bases at V and 3 bases at J, with 8 bases between the two ends. The CDR3 spans 12 residues. Germline V gene sequence: CDR1 DFQATT, CDR2 SNEGSKA (reference sequence). CDR3 region: CSARSGDTEAFF. The DNA for the CDR3 is TGCAGTGCTAGGTCGGGCGACACTGAAGCTTTCTTT.

The chain has TRBV5-6 and TRBJ2-2, with D unresolved. This CDR3 has 14 amino acids. CDR1 SGHDT and CDR2 YYEEEE come from the germline V gene. V lost 4 bases, J lost 7 bases, and 14 bases lay in between. CDR3 sequence reads: CASSPLARFGELFF. The CDR3 region has the DNA TGTGCCAGCAGCCCTTTGGCTAGGTTCGGGGAGCTGTTTTTT.

This clonotype was observed a few times. This sequence joins TRBV7-9 and TRBJ1-2, with D maybe TRBD1 (6 bases). V dropped 0 bases and J dropped 4 bases, with 12 bases sitting between them. The CDR3 runs 15 residues. Germline CDR1 and CDR2: SEHNR and FQNEAQ (reference sequence). The chain's CDR3 is CASSLAVQGGYGYTF. The CDR3 bases are TGTGCCAGCAGCTTAGCTGTACAGGGAGGCTATGGCTACACCTTC.

The rearrangement uses TRBV29-1 and TRBJ2-3, with 8 bases lining up with TRBD1. The germline V gene has CDR1 SQVTM and CDR2 ANQGSEA. There are 15 residues in the CDR3. The V gene end was trimmed by 7 bases and the J gene end by 5 bases; junction bases not matched to a gene: 14. The CDR3 DNA reads as TGCAGCGCCCATTCGGACAGGGTGGTGGGAGATACGCAGTATTTT. Amino acid sequence: CSAHSDRVVGDTQYF.

This clonotype was counted at least ten times. The gene calls are TRBV20-1 and TRBJ2-3; 7 nucleotides agree with TRBD2. This CDR3 spans 13 amino acids. V lost 5 bases to trimming and J lost 0 bases; unmatched junction nucleotides: 2. The germline V gene has CDR1 DFQATT and CDR2 SNEGSKA (reference sequence). The CDR3 spells CSAGGDSTDTQYF. The DNA of the CDR3 is TGCAGTGCTGGGGGGGACAGCACAGATACGCAGTATTTT.

The genes are TRBV6-1 and TRBJ1-2; no definite D call. This CDR3 comprises 14 residues. Per germline, CDR1 MNHNS and CDR2 SASEGT. V dropped 1 base and J dropped 2 bases, with 8 bases sitting between them. The CDR3 loop is CASSEVRENYGYTF. CDR3 coding DNA: TGTGCCAGCAGTGAAGTTCGAGAGAACTATGGCTACACCTTC.

This clonotype showed up just a few times. V gene TRBV6-2 or TRBV6-3 combines with J gene TRBJ1-2; D uncertain. Trimming pared 4 bases from V and 9 bases from J, leaving 15 bases between. The CDR3 extends over 13 amino acids. From germline, CDR1 is MNHEY and CDR2 SVGEGT. CDR3 DNA: TGTGCCAGCAGTTGGATGCCCGGGGAGAGCTACACCTTC. Protein sequence: CASSWMPGESYTF.

This clonotype was observed a handful of times. This may come from a read error, since a much larger clone is one base off. The gene calls are TRBV12-3 or TRBV12-4 and TRBJ2-3; the D gene is possibly TRBD2 (5 bases). CDR3 length equals 15 residues. CDR3 sequence: CASSSQLDPTDAQYF. The CDR3 region has the DNA TGTGCCAGCAGTTCCCAACTAGACCCCACAGATGCGCAGTATTTT.

In regard to this clonotype: A much larger clone lies a single base off, so this may be a read error. The chain carries TRBV5-1 and TRBJ2-1; 7 bases are a match to TRBD1. CDR3 length: 12 residues. With 4 bases clipped from V and 10 bases from J, the junction kept 5 bases outside the gene matches. From germline, CDR1 is SGHRS and CDR2 YFSETQ. This CDR3 reads CASSRTGEEQFF. CDR3 DNA sequence: TGCGCCAGCAGCCGGACAGGTGAGGAGCAGTTCTTC.

This clonotype was found many times. The chain has TRBV20-1 and TRBJ1-2; D unresolved. The CDR3 has 15 residues. Germline CDR1 DFQATT, CDR2 SNEGSKA (reference sequence). Trimming removed 3 bases at V and 3 bases at J, with 17 bases between. The CDR3, as DNA: TGCAGTGCTAGTCCGGCAGGAAGGGTATACTATGGCTACACCTTC. As protein: CSASPAGRVYYGYTF.

At least ten counts were recorded for this clonotype. The chain recombines TRBV3-1 with TRBJ2-5; D is unresolved. V lost 0 bases to trimming and J lost 4 bases, with 12 bases between them. The CDR3 has 15 amino acids. Looked up from germline, CDR1 is LGHDT and CDR2 is YNNKEL (reference sequence). In nucleotides, the CDR3 is TGTGCCAGCAGCCAAGACGGCCGATTTGCAGAGACCCAGTACTTC. As protein: CASSQDGRFAETQYF.

In this sample, this clonotype turned up a few times. V is TRBV29-1 and J is TRBJ2-7; D gene uncertain. The CDR3 sequence is 13 residues long. With 5 bases removed from V and 5 bases from J, the gap between germline ends came to 16 bases. Germline assignment: CDR1 SQVTM and CDR2 ANQGSEA. The CDR3 coding sequence is TGCAGCGTTCACGACGGGTTGGGGAACGAGCAGTACTTC. It translates to CSVHDGLGNEQYF.

In the case of this clonotype: At one of its ends the junction is not consistent with the germline gene, which may arise from a read error. The chain is built from TRBV6-2 or TRBV6-3 and TRBJ2-5; D may be TRBD2 (5 bases). Germline V CDR1 and CDR2: MNHEY, SVGEGT. The CDR3 runs 14 residues. For the CDR3, the DNA is TGTGCCAGCAGTTACGAAGGACTCCAAGAGACCCGGTACTTC. It specifies CASSYEGLQETRYF.

As regards this clonotype: A read error may explain this, as a much larger clone is one base away. This sequence joins TRBV12-3 or TRBV12-4 and TRBJ1-2; the D is unclear. V was shortened by 5 bases and J by 4 bases, with 8 bases between the two germline ends. The CDR3 spans 12 residues. CDR3 sequence (DNA): TGTGCCAGCAGTATACACGGCTATGGCTACACCTTC. As protein: CASSIHGYGYTF.

As for this clonotype: A much larger clone lies a single base off, so this may be a read error. This chain joins TRBV28 and TRBJ1-2, with 10 bases that match TRBD1. The CDR3 runs to 16 residues. Per the germline V gene, CDR1 is MDHEN and CDR2 is SYDVKM. The CDR3 reads CASSYSGTGVNYSYTF. DNA for the CDR3: TGTGCCAGCAGTTACTCCGGGACAGGGGTCAACTATAGCTACACCTTC.

Note on this clonotype: A much larger clone is a single base away; this may be a read error. The gene calls are TRBV7-2 and TRBJ2-7; D is ambiguous. CDR1 is SGHTA and CDR2 is FQGNSA in the germline V gene. Trimming stripped 4 bases from V and 7 bases from J, with 14 bases between. The CDR3 is 13 residues long. This CDR3 is CASSSYPNNEQYF. The CDR3 DNA follows: TGTGCCAGCAGCTCATACCCTAACAATGAGCAGTACTTC.

V and J are TRBV20-1 and TRBJ1-1, with 7 bases aligning to TRBD1. Germline V CDR1 and CDR2: DFQATT, SNEGSKA (reference sequence). This CDR3 is 15 amino acids long. Germline trimming cut 0 bases from V and 1 base from J; bases unmatched to any gene: 5. CDR3 nucleotides: TGCAGTGCTAGAGATACAGGGGCACGGAACACTGAAGCTTTCTTT. Translating it yields CSARDTGARNTEAFF.

This rearrangement joins TRBV3-1 to TRBJ2-2, with a weak D call TRBD2 (6 bases). In germline, CDR1 is LGHDT, CDR2 YNNKEL (reference sequence). The CDR3 spans 16 residues. Trimming removed 4 bases from V and 1 base from J, with 13 bases in between. The CDR3 DNA is TGTGCCAGCAGCCCAACCGGGACTGAGAACACCGGGGAGCTGTTTTTT. Encoded protein: CASSPTGTENTGELFF.

This clonotype was found many times. This chain joins TRBV20-1 and TRBJ1-2; TRBD1 matches at 8 bases. The CDR3 consists of 14 residues. Germline lookup yields CDR1 DFQATT and CDR2 SNEGSKA (reference sequence). J gave up 5 bases and V 0 bases, and 5 bases lay outside the gene matches. The CDR3 DNA follows: TGCAGTGCTAGAGATATACAGGGGGTGTATGGCTACACCTTC. Residues: CSARDIQGVYGYTF.

This chain uses TRBV7-2 with TRBJ2-5, with D unclear. This CDR3 has 16 amino acids. The germline V gene encodes CDR1 SGHTA and CDR2 FQGNSA. The V and J ends lost 4 bases and 4 bases respectively, with 19 bases between them. Here the CDR3 reads CASSSPWRLSLETQYF. CDR3 coding DNA: TGTGCCAGCAGCTCCCCCTGGCGACTTTCCCTAGAGACCCAGTACTTC.

The V call is TRBV13, the J call TRBJ1-2; 9 nucleotides agree with TRBD1. Germline V gives CDR1 PRHDT, CDR2 FYEKMQ (reference sequence). The CDR3 extends over 14 amino acids. Germline trimming cut 5 bases from V and 9 bases from J; bases unmatched to any gene: 10. CDR3 nucleotides: TGTGCCAGCAGCCCACAGGGGGCAGGGGTCCGCTACACCTTC. Amino acid sequence: CASSPQGAGVRYTF.

The V gene is TRBV7-6, the J gene TRBJ2-7; 7 bases line up with TRBD1. CDR1 is SGHVS, CDR2 FNYEAQ, per germline. V lost 4 bases to trimming and J lost 7 bases; unmatched junction nucleotides: 7. The CDR3 length is 13 residues. In DNA, the CDR3 is TGTGCCAGCAGCTCCTCGACAGGGCTAGAGCAGTACTTC. It specifies CASSSSTGLEQYF.

This clonotype has a count of ten or more. The J gene is TRBJ2-7, the V gene TRBV7-2; D is ambiguous. CDR1 is SGHTA and CDR2 is FQGNSA in the germline V gene. The V end was cut by 0 bases, the J end by 2 bases, with 11 bases between. This CDR3 spans 15 amino acids. The CDR3 here is CASSLAGIPTYEQYF. CDR3 sequence (DNA): TGTGCCAGCAGCTTAGCGGGAATCCCCACCTACGAGCAGTACTTC.

This clonotype was counted at least ten times. The chain recombines TRBV6-2 or TRBV6-3 with TRBJ2-7, with 8 bases that match TRBD1. The CDR3 consists of 14 residues. Unmatched junction bases numbered 9, after V lost 5 bases and J lost 6 bases. CDR1 and CDR2 (germline): MNHEY, SVGEGT. The CDR3 region is CASSDGQGLGEQYF. The DNA of the CDR3 is TGTGCCAGCAGTGATGGACAGGGTCTCGGCGAGCAGTACTTC.

With regard to this clonotype: A clone one base away is much larger, so this may be a read error. The rearrangement links TRBV4-2 to TRBJ2-3; 10 bases match TRBD2. The CDR3 contains 17 residues. Germline trimming cut 1 base from V and 4 bases from J; bases unmatched to any gene: 8. Germline CDR1 is LGHNA and CDR2 is YNFKEQ. CDR3 DNA: TGTGCCAGCAGCCAAGTAGCGGGGGGATTTAGCGCAGATACGCAGTATTTT. This translates into CASSQVAGGFSADTQYF.

As concerns this clonotype: This may be a read error, as it is one base from a much larger clone. The chain employs TRBV25-1 and TRBJ2-1; D possibly corresponds to TRBD1 (6 bases). Germline V CDR1 and CDR2: MGHDK, SYGVNS. Trimming took 2 bases from V and 13 from J, leaving 15 bases between them. CDR3 length: 13 amino acids. The CDR3 protein is CASSEGGTKTQFF. The CDR3 DNA is TGTGCCAGCAGTGAAGGGGGCACGAAGACCCAGTTCTTC.

This clonotype was detected ten times or more. The chain uses TRBV20-1 and TRBJ1-5, with a possible D match to TRBD1 (5 bases). This CDR3 contains 13 residues. CDR1 and CDR2 (germline): DFQATT, SNEGSKA (reference sequence). Trimming left V 1 base short and J 3 bases short, with 7 bases between. As DNA, the CDR3 is TGCAGTGCTAGAGGACAGATCAATCAGCCCCAGCATTTT. Residues: CSARGQINQPQHF.

This clonotype has a count of ten or more. This chain joins TRBV5-1 and TRBJ2-5; possibly TRBD2 for D (6 bases). The CDR3 runs to 18 residues. The germline gives CDR1 SGHRS, CDR2 YFSETQ. V shed 0 bases and J shed 1 base, with 19 bases lying between them. The CDR3 bases are TGCGCCAGCAGCTTGGGACCCAACGCGGGACGGGTCCAAGAGACCCAGTACTTC. This codes for CASSLGPNAGRVQETQYF.